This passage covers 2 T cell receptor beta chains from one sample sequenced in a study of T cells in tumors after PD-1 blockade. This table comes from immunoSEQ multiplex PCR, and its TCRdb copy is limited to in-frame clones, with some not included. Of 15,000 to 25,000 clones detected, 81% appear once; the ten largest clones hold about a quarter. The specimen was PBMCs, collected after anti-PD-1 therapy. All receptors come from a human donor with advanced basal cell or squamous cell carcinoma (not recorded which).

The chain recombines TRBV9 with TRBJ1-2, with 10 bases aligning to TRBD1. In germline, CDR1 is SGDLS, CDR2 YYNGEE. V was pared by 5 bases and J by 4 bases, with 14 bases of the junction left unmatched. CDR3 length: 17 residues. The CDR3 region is CASSGGDRGGHSYGYTF. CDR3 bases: TGTGCCAGCAGTGGCGGGGACAGGGGCGGGCATAGCTATGGCTACACCTTC.

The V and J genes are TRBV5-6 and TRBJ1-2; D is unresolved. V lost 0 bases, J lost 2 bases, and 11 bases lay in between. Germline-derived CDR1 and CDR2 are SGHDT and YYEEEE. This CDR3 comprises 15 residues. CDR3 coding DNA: TGTGCCAGCAGCTTGGCCGCAGGCGGAAACTATGGCTACACCTTC. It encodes CASSLAAGGNYGYTF.